The 2 T cell receptor beta chains listed next were all sequenced from one sample in a study of response to subunit inactivated influenza vaccine. MiXCR, applied by TCRdb to the RT-PCR reads, yields one record per CDR3 protein. This table holds fewer than 250,000 distinct CDR3 sequences, 13% to 15% found once. The input for sequencing was CD8+ T cells sorted from PBMCs, taken more than 4 days after vaccination. The receptors here all came from a man in his fifties who received an inactivated influenza vaccine.

For this clonotype: This CDR3 fails to terminate in the conserved phenylalanine or tryptophan, so it likely reflects a read error. This rearrangement joins TRBV24-1 to TRBJ2-1; TRBD2 matches at 7 bases. The V gene's germline CDR1 is KGHDR and CDR2 SFDVKD. The V segment lost 3 bases and the J segment 8 bases; nucleotides outside the gene matches: 18. This CDR3 is built from 18 residues. CDR3 DNA sequence: TGTGCCACCAGTGATGCAACTGCCGGGACTAACCAGTACGATGAGCAGTTCATC. Its translation: CATSDATAGTNQYDEQFI.

The table lists this clonotype with a few counts. The chain employs TRBV7-8 and TRBJ2-7, with TRBD2 identical over 10 bases. Germline CDR1 SGHVS, CDR2 FQNEAQ. The CDR3 sequence is 15 residues long. J lost 0 bases, V lost 5 bases, and 4 bases had no gene match. The CDR3 spells CASSPLAGVSYEQYF. In DNA form, the CDR3 reads TGTGCCAGCAGCCCCCTAGCGGGAGTCTCCTACGAGCAGTACTTC.